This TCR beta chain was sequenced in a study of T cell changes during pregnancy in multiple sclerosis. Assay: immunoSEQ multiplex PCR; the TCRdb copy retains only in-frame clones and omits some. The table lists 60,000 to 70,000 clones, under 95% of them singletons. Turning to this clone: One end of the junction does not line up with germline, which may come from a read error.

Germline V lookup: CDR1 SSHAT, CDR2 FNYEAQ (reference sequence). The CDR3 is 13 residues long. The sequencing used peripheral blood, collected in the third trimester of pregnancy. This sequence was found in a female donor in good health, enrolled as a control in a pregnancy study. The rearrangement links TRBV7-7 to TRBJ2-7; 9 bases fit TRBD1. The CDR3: CASSSQGADEQYF. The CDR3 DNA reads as TGTGCTAGCAGCTCACAGGGGGCAGACGAGCAGTACTTC. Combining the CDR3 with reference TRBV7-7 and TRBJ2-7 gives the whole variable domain GAGVSQSPRYKVTKRGQDVTLRCDPISSHATLYWYQQALGQGPEFLTYFNYEAQPDKSGLPSDRFSAERPEGSISTLTIQRTEQRDSAMYRCASSSQGADEQYFGPGTRLTVT.